The clone carrying this TCR beta chain was recorded many times. The antigen remains undetermined. With 4 bases removed from V and 5 bases from J, the gap between germline ends came to 9 bases. This CDR3 has 13 residues. Germline loops: CDR1 ENHRY, CDR2 SYGVKD. The data are from a study of T-cell reconstitution after alpha-beta-depleted transplantation in children. Study findings and constraints: About two months after transplant, alpha-beta T cells reportedly came from several hundred expanded graft clones.

TCRbeta library preparation incorporated unique molecular identifiers. TCRdb redid the calling of the PCR reads with MiXCR, one entry per CDR3 protein. The sample holds some 300,000 distinct CDR3 sequences, around a tenth seen once. The receptor's source is a boy in the first two years of life with acute myeloid leukemia, due to receive a stem cell transplant. The genes are TRBV10-3 and TRBJ2-1; D gene ambiguous. The source was PBMCs, collected before TCRalphabeta/CD19-depleted stem cell transplant. The CDR3 nucleotides are TGTGCCATCAGTGTTGAGTTTCACAATGAGCAGTTCTTC. Translated, it gives CAISVEFHNEQFF.